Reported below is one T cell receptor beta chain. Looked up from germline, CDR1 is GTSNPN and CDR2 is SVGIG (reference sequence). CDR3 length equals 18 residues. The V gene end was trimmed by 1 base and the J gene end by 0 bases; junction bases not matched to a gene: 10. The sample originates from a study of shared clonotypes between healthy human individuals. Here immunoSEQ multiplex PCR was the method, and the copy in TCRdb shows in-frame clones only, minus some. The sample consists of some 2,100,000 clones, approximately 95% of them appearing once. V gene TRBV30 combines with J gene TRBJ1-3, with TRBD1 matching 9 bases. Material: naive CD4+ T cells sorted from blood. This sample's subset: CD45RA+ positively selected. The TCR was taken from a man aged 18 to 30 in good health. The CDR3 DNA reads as TGTGCCTGGAGTGCGGTAGGGACAGGGCTTATCTCTGGAAACACCATATATTTT. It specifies CAWSAVGTGLISGNTIYF.